This passage covers 26 T cell receptor beta chains from one sample sequenced in a study of blood T cells in healthy people across ages. Through a sample-barcoded 5' primer and a J-beta primer mix, a second PCR was run for roughly 7 to 12 cycles. TCRdb reanalysed the 5' RACE reads using MiXCR and keeps one entry per CDR3 protein. The data show hundreds of thousands of distinct CDR3 sequences, about 27% seen once. The same data also went into a second study, on T cells of mothers and their children.

Sequencing was performed on blood. Receptor source: a boy aged 2 to 9 in good health.

The rearrangement joins TRBV12-3 or TRBV12-4 to TRBJ2-1; 8 bases align to TRBD2. This CDR3 has 17 residues. With 2 bases clipped from V and 0 bases from J, the junction kept 6 bases outside the gene matches. As DNA, the CDR3 is TGTGCCAGCAGTTTACCCGGCGGGAGGTTCTCCTACAATGAGCAGTTCTTC. This gives the protein CASSLPGGRFSYNEQFF.

This chain joins TRBV29-1 and TRBJ2-5; the D gene could be TRBD1 or TRBD2 (5 bases each). Germline V gene lookup returns CDR1 SQVTM and CDR2 ANQGSEA. This CDR3 region has 13 residues. Trimming stripped 3 bases from V and 3 bases from J, with 11 bases between. CDR3 DNA sequence: TGCAGCGTTGAGGGGGACGGTGAAGAGACCCAGTACTTC. It specifies CSVEGDGEETQYF.

This clonotype has a handful of counts. The genes are TRBV3-1 and TRBJ1-2; no firm D call. Germline V gives CDR1 LGHDT, CDR2 YNNKEL (reference sequence). CDR3 length equals 17 residues. With 2 bases removed from V and 2 bases from J, the gap between germline ends came to 18 bases. The CDR3 here is CASSQRSAAQTNYGYTF. The CDR3 coding sequence is TGTGCCAGCAGCCAAAGGAGTGCGGCACAGACAAACTATGGCTACACCTTC.

This clonotype was seen only a few times. The CDR3 region is CASVKMDGMNTEAFF. The CDR3 DNA follows: TGTGCCAGCGTTAAAATGGACGGGATGAACACTGAAGCTTTCTTT. The chain has TRBV28 and TRBJ1-1, with D hard to call. CDR1 is MDHEN, CDR2 SYDVKM, per germline. With 8 bases removed from V and 0 bases from J, the gap between germline ends came to 16 bases. The length of the CDR3 is 15 residues.

The chain has TRBV29-1 and TRBJ2-7; 8 bases fit TRBD1. Germline CDR1 reads SQVTM; CDR2 reads ANQGSEA. With V trimmed by 4 bases and J by 6 bases, 2 bases remained unmatched. This CDR3 spans 11 amino acids. CDR3: CSVATGAEQYF. DNA for the CDR3: TGCAGCGTTGCGACAGGGGCCGAGCAGTACTTC.

This clonotype appeared once. V is TRBV20-1 and J is TRBJ1-1; D gene unclear. The CDR3 is 14 amino acids. Germline V gene data show CDR1 as DFQATT and CDR2 as SNEGSKA (reference sequence). The V end lost 1 base, the J end lost 5 bases, and 14 bases lay between the germline ends. Written as DNA, the CDR3 is TGCAGTGCTAGAGGGGCAGGTCTGAGTACTGAAGCTTTCTTT. Translating gives CSARGAGLSTEAFF.

The CDR3 nucleotides read TGTGCCAGCAGTTTAGGACAGGCCGCAACTGAGCAGTACTTC. Protein product: CASSLGQAATEQYF. The chain uses TRBV27 and TRBJ2-7, with 7 bases aligning to TRBD1. Germline CDR1 MNHEY, CDR2 SMNVEV (reference sequence). This CDR3 has 14 amino acids. Trimming removed 2 bases from V and 7 bases from J; junction bases left unmatched: 8.

There are a few counts of this clonotype. The chain uses TRBV5-1 and TRBJ2-6, with 8 bases identical to TRBD1. CDR1 SGHRS and CDR2 YFSETQ come from the germline V gene. CDR3 size: 17 residues. Germline trimming cut 0 bases from V and 2 bases from J; bases unmatched to any gene: 4. CDR3 sequence (DNA): TGCGCCAGCAGCTTGGATCCAGGGGGCGCTGGGGCCAACGTCCTGACTTTC. Translation gives CASSLDPGGAGANVLTF.

This clonotype has only a few counts. The rearrangement links TRBV11-2 to TRBJ2-5; a possible D gene is TRBD1 (7 bases). The length of the CDR3 is 15 residues. Germline V gene lookup returns CDR1 SGHAT and CDR2 FQNNGV. The V and J ends lost 3 bases and 4 bases respectively, with 15 bases between them. The CDR3 loop is CASSFRGLGGETQYF. CDR3 sequence (DNA): TGTGCCAGCAGCTTTAGGGGGCTGGGGGGAGAGACCCAGTACTTC. Drawing the rest from reference TRBV11-2 and TRBJ2-5, the complete variable domain is EAGVAQSPRYKIIEKRQSVAFWCNPISGHATLYWYQQILGQGPKLLIQFQNNGVVDDSQLPKDRFSAERLKGVDSTLKIQPAKLEDSAVYLCASSFRGLGGETQYFGPGTRLLVL.

V is TRBV15 and J is TRBJ1-4, with D hard to call. V lost 0 bases, J lost 2 bases, and 7 bases lay in between. From germline, CDR1 is LNHNV and CDR2 YYDKDF (reference sequence). CDR3 length equals 15 residues. DNA for the CDR3: TGTGCCACCAGCAGAGAGGGCAGTACTAATGAAAAACTGTTTTTT. The encoded protein is CATSREGSTNEKLFF. Drawing the rest from reference TRBV15 and TRBJ1-4, the complete variable domain is DAMVIQNPRYQVTQFGKPVTLSCSQTLNHNVMYWYQQKSSQAPKLLFHYYDKDFNNEADTPDNFQSRRPNTSFCFLDIRSPGLGDTAMYLCATSREGSTNEKLFFGSGTQLSVL.

This clonotype was observed a few times. The chain links TRBV7-9 to TRBJ2-7; 8 bases match TRBD1. This CDR3 comprises 14 residues. V gave up 11 bases and J gave up 4 bases; unmatched junction bases: 13. CDR1 is SEHNR and CDR2 is FQNEAQ in the germline V gene (reference sequence). CDR3 DNA: TGTGCCTGCGGCTTAGGACAGGGCTCTTACGAGCAGTACTTC. This translates into CACGLGQGSYEQYF.

This clonotype was found a few times. The rearrangement links TRBV5-1 to TRBJ2-1; 9 nucleotides line up with TRBD2. Per germline, CDR1 SGHRS and CDR2 YFSETQ. The CDR3 totals 16 residues. Trimming took 2 bases from V and 4 from J; bases not matched to a gene: 7. The CDR3 coding sequence is TGCGCCAGCAGCTTTAGTAGCGGGGGACCTTACAATGAGCAGTTCTTC. It encodes CASSFSSGGPYNEQFF.

The chain combines TRBV11-2 with TRBJ1-6; the match to TRBD1 covers 9 bases. CDR1 and CDR2 (germline): SGHAT, FQNNGV. J was trimmed by 9 bases and V by 5 bases; bases with no gene match: 17. CDR3 length equals 18 residues. CDR3 amino acids: CASSLGSWDRDLGSPLHF. DNA of the CDR3: TGTGCCAGCAGCCTAGGCTCCTGGGACAGGGATTTGGGTTCACCCCTCCACTTT.

There are many counts of this clonotype. The genes are TRBV3-1 and TRBJ1-5; no clear D. CDR3 length: 12 residues. Between the trimmed V and J ends, which lost 1 base and 9 bases, there was a span of 7 bases. The V gene's germline CDR1 is LGHDT and CDR2 YNNKEL (reference sequence). The CDR3 protein is CASSQGGGPQHF. The DNA for the CDR3 is TGTGCCAGCAGCCAAGGGGGAGGGCCCCAGCATTTT.

In this sample, this clonotype turned up a few times. The chain uses TRBV12-3 or TRBV12-4 and TRBJ1-1; TRBD1 matches 7 bases. J gave up 6 bases and V 3 bases, and 7 bases lay outside the gene matches. The CDR3 extends over 14 amino acids. Written as DNA, the CDR3 is TGTGCCAGCAGTTTCGAGGGGGCGATCGCTGAAGCTTTCTTT. This encodes CASSFEGAIAEAFF.

J is TRBJ2-2 and V is TRBV6-5; perhaps D is TRBD1 or TRBD2 (5 bases each). Germline assignment: CDR1 MNHEY and CDR2 SVGAGI. V lost 4 bases and J lost 8, with 14 bases in between. The CDR3 length is 14 residues. The CDR3 DNA sequence: TGTGCCAGCAGTTTGTGGGGGAGCAAGGGGGAGCTGTTTTTT. This translates into CASSLWGSKGELFF.

The CDR3 is CSAASRQGLIYNEQFF. In DNA, the CDR3 is TGCAGTGCTGCCTCGAGACAGGGACTTATCTACAATGAGCAGTTCTTC. The V gene is TRBV20-1, the J gene TRBJ2-5; tentatively, D is TRBD1 (7 bases). With the DNA end fitting TRBJ2-1 better, the J assignment may be wrong. The CDR3 is 16 residues long. Germline lookup yields CDR1 DFQATT and CDR2 SNEGSKA (reference sequence).

This sequence joins TRBV27 and TRBJ1-2; no clear D gene. Germline-derived CDR1 and CDR2 are MNHEY and SMNVEV (reference sequence). CDR3 length: 12 amino acids. V was clipped by 6 bases and J by 9 bases, with 14 bases between them. Written as DNA, the CDR3 is TGTGCCAGCAGGCCGGTTGCGGGTAGCTACACCTTC. Amino acids: CASRPVAGSYTF.

This clonotype was seen a handful of times. CDR3 DNA sequence: TGCAGCGTAGAAAGGGGGGCCGGCACAGATACGCAGTATTTT. It encodes CSVERGAGTDTQYF. The chain has TRBV29-1 and TRBJ2-3; D tentatively reads TRBD1 or TRBD2 (6 bases each). The CDR3 has 14 amino acids. V was cut by 6 bases and J by 1 base, with 14 bases left in between. Germline V gene data show CDR1 as SQVTM and CDR2 as ANQGSEA.

This clonotype was seen more than once but under ten times. J is TRBJ2-5 and V is TRBV7-2; 7 bases fit TRBD1. The CDR3 spans 15 residues. V lost 5 bases, J lost 4 bases, and 10 bases stayed unmatched. Germline CDR1 is SGHTA and CDR2 is FQGNSA. The CDR3 nucleotides read TGTGCCAGCAGCCCACGGGACAGCCGGGGAGAGACCCAGTACTTC. Protein: CASSPRDSRGETQYF.

With regard to this clonotype: No DNA is shown, since the ends of the CDR3 on it are uncertain; the CDR3 is the one TCRdb lists. The chain carries TRBV10-1 and TRBJ2-3; no check of the table's D call, TRBD1, against the DNA was made. The V gene's germline CDR1 is WNHNN and CDR2 SYGVQD (reference sequence). The CDR3 spans 13 residues, counting both ends. Here the CDR3 reads CASSSSRRDTQYF.

The table lists this clonotype with many counts. The chain uses TRBV7-9 and TRBJ2-3, with TRBD1 matching 10 bases. The CDR3 covers 15 residues. Germline V CDR1 and CDR2: SEHNR, FQNEAQ (reference sequence). Trimming removed 4 bases from V and 3 bases from J; junction bases left unmatched: 4. CDR3 amino acids: CASSSGTGETDTQYF. Written as DNA, the CDR3 is TGTGCCAGCAGCTCCGGGACAGGGGAAACAGATACGCAGTATTTT. Complete variable domain (other parts from reference TRBV7-9 and TRBJ2-3): DTGVSQNPRHKITKRGQNVTFRCDPISEHNRLYWYRQTLGQGPEFLTYFQNEAQLEKSRLLSDRFSAERPKGSFSTLEIQRTEQGDSAMYLCASSSGTGETDTQYFGPGTRLTVL.

This clonotype has a handful of counts. The chain combines TRBV24-1 with TRBJ2-2; no firm D call. Germline assignment: CDR1 KGHDR and CDR2 SFDVKD. The V end lost 0 bases, the J end lost 1 base, and 8 bases lay between the germline ends. The CDR3 is 16 amino acids. CDR3 in DNA: TGTGCCACCAGTGATTTGCCCCCCGGGAACACCGGGGAGCTGTTTTTT. The encoded protein is CATSDLPPGNTGELFF.

The chain couples TRBV20-1 to TRBJ2-7; the match to TRBD1 covers 10 bases. The CDR3 is 14 residues long. Unmatched junction bases numbered 11, after V lost 6 bases and J lost 6 bases. CDR1 DFQATT and CDR2 SNEGSKA come from the germline V gene (reference sequence). The CDR3 DNA follows: TGCAGTGCCGCCTCGGGACAGGGGACGGTCGAGCAGTACTTC. Translated, it gives CSAASGQGTVEQYF.

This rearrangement joins TRBV12-3 or TRBV12-4 to TRBJ2-1, with TRBD1 identical over 8 bases. This CDR3 contains 17 residues. Trimming at V came to 6 bases and at J to 0 bases, leaving 10 bases not matched to a gene. CDR3 sequence reads: CASSILTGENSYNEQFF. The CDR3 bases are TGTGCCAGCAGCATCTTGACAGGGGAGAACTCCTACAATGAGCAGTTCTTC.

The gene calls are TRBV20-1 and TRBJ1-1; D ambiguous. The germline V gene encodes CDR1 DFQATT and CDR2 SNEGSKA (reference sequence). The CDR3 covers 14 residues. Trimming cost V 3 bases and J 7 bases, with 18 bases left between them. CDR3 bases: TGCAGTGCTAGTCGGTATTTTGAAGATATTGAAGCTTTCTTT. It codes for CSASRYFEDIEAFF.